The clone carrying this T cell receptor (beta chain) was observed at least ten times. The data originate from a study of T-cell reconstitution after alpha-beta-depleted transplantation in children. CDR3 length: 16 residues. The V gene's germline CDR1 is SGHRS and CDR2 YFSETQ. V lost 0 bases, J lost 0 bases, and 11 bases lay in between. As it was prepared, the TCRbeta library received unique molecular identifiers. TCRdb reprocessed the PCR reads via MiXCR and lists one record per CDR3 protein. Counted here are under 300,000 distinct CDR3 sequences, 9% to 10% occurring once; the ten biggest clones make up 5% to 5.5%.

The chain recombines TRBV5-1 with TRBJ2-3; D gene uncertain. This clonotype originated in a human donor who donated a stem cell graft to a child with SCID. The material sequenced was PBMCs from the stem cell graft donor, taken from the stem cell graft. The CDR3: CASSLGPGSSTDTQYF. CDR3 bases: TGCGCCAGCAGCTTGGGACCGGGTTCTAGCACAGATACGCAGTATTTT. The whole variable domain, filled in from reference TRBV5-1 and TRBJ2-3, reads KAGVTQTPRYLIKTRGQQVTLSCSPISGHRSVSWYQQTPGQGLQFLFEYFSETQRNKGNFPGRFSGRQFSNSRSEMNVSTLELGDSALYLCASSLGPGSSTDTQYFGPGTRLTVL.